The 10 T cell receptor beta chains below all came from one sample that was sequenced in a study of OX40 agonist ivuxolimab in advanced cancers. The method was the immunoSEQ multiplex PCR assay. TCRdb holds this immuneACCESS table with in-frame rearrangements only. Some clones are missing; in checked studies, unresolved V genes explain under half, and the rest has no known cause. The sample records 150,000 to 170,000 clones, around 94% of which are singletons. The ten top clones hold about 0.33% of the sample. The source material was CD4+ or CD8+ T cells sorted from blood, sampled in a trial of the OX40 agonist ivuxolimab. The origin of the receptors is an adult with an advanced solid tumor such as melanoma, head and neck, liver or kidney cancer.

This rearrangement joins TRBV19 to TRBJ2-5, with D perhaps matching TRBD1 or TRBD2 (5 bases each). Germline CDR1 reads LNHDA; CDR2 reads SQIVND (reference sequence). This CDR3 contains 14 residues. V lost 5 bases and J 5 bases, leaving 15 bases between the germline ends. DNA for the CDR3: TGTGCCAGTAGTCGGGGTCAGGGTGGGGAGACCCAGTACTTC. Protein: CASSRGQGGETQYF. The whole variable domain, remainder taken from reference TRBV19 and TRBJ2-5, is DGGITQSPKYLFRKEGQNVTLSCEQNLNHDAMYWYRQDPGQGLRLIYYSQIVNDFQKGDIAEGYSVSREKKESFPLTVTSAQKNPTAFYLCASSRGQGGETQYFGPGTRLLVL.

This rearrangement joins TRBV5-1 to TRBJ1-2; a possible D gene is TRBD1 (6 bases). Germline V gene lookup returns CDR1 SGHRS and CDR2 YFSETQ. Trimming left V 1 base short and J 6 bases short, with 10 bases between. This CDR3 spans 13 amino acids. DNA for the CDR3: TGCGCCAGCAGCTTGCTGGACAGTGATGGCTACACCTTC. Amino acid sequence: CASSLLDSDGYTF.

The chain recombines TRBV18 with TRBJ2-7; 7 bases align to TRBD1. The CDR3 contains 13 residues. Trimming at V came to 5 bases and at J to 5 bases, leaving 6 bases not matched to a gene. In germline, CDR1 is KGHSH, CDR2 LQKENI. In DNA, the CDR3 is TGTGCCAGCTCAGCACAGGGGTGGAACGAGCAGTACTTC. It encodes CASSAQGWNEQYF.

This rearrangement joins TRBV18 to TRBJ1-1; TRBD1 might be the D (6 bases). With 6 bases removed from V and 4 bases from J, the gap between germline ends came to 12 bases. Germline V gene sequence: CDR1 KGHSH, CDR2 LQKENI. The CDR3 covers 13 residues. The CDR3 loop reads CASSQGLGTEAFF. The CDR3 DNA reads as TGTGCCAGCTCTCAGGGGCTCGGCACTGAAGCTTTCTTT.

The chain has TRBV7-9 and TRBJ1-3; tentative D call: TRBD1 (6 bases). V lost 5 bases and J lost 0, with 14 bases in between. The germline CDR1 and CDR2 sequences are SEHNR and FQNEAQ (reference sequence). The CDR3 is 16 amino acids. This chain's CDR3 is CASSLAGTYSGNTIYF. The DNA of the CDR3 is TGTGCCAGCAGCCTCGCGGGGACATACTCTGGAAACACCATATATTTT.

The chain recombines TRBV7-2 with TRBJ2-5, with 10 bases lining up with TRBD1. The CDR3 contains 13 residues. With V trimmed by 5 bases and J by 7 bases, 4 bases remained unmatched. In germline, CDR1 is SGHTA, CDR2 FQGNSA. The CDR3 loop reads CASSQTGGRTQYF. The CDR3 DNA follows: TGTGCCAGCAGCCAGACAGGGGGCCGGACCCAGTACTTC.

The chain couples TRBV18 to TRBJ1-4; unclear D gene. Germline V gene sequence: CDR1 KGHSH, CDR2 LQKENI. V lost 0 bases and J 2 bases, leaving 7 bases between the germline ends. The CDR3 spans 15 residues. The CDR3 region is CASSPPGLTNEKLFF. For the CDR3, the DNA is TGTGCCAGCTCACCACCGGGTCTCACTAATGAAAAACTGTTTTTT. Full variable domain (missing parts from reference TRBV18 and TRBJ1-4): NAGVMQNPRHLVRRRGQEARLRCSPMKGHSHVYWYRQLPEEGLKFMVYLQKENIIDESGMPKERFSAEFPKEGPSILRIQQVVRGDSAAYFCASSPPGLTNEKLFFGSGTQLSVL.

The genes are TRBV5-1 and TRBJ2-7; 8 bases are a match to TRBD1. In germline, CDR1 is SGHRS, CDR2 YFSETQ. This CDR3 has 15 residues. Unmatched junction bases numbered 11, after V lost 4 bases and J lost 5 bases. The CDR3 nucleotides read TGCGCCAGCAGCCTACCGAGACAGGGGACCCACGAGCAGTACTTC. This gives the protein CASSLPRQGTHEQYF.

The V and J genes are TRBV2 and TRBJ1-3; TRBD1 matches at 7 bases. CDR3 size: 13 residues. V lost 4 bases and J lost 8; bases outside the gene matches: 5. The germline gives CDR1 SNHLY, CDR2 FYNNEI. CDR3 in amino acids: CASSVLGGHTIYF. DNA of the CDR3: TGTGCCAGCAGTGTCTTAGGGGGCCACACCATATATTTT.

The chain recombines TRBV4-3 with TRBJ1-3; 9 nucleotides agree with TRBD1. Per germline, CDR1 LGHNA and CDR2 YSLEER. V lost 3 bases and J lost 4; bases outside the gene matches: 4. The CDR3 contains 15 residues. The CDR3 nucleotides read TGCGCCAGCAGCCAGGGACAGGGCTCAGGAAACACCATATATTTT. Translating it yields CASSQGQGSGNTIYF.